The 20 T cell receptor beta chains presented below share a single source sample, sequenced in a study of T cells in Graves' hyperthyroidism and ophthalmopathy (dated by TCRdb to the late 2010s). Library preparation employed multiplex PCR. Sequencer: Illumina HiSeq 2000. TCR beta CDR3 regions were amplified from RNA transcripts. The TCR CDR3 was subjected to a first round of RT-PCR using the HTBI primer set and the Qiagen OneStep RT-PCR kit. Through fastp at Q25 and MiXCR, TCRdb rebuilt clones from the public reads, retaining in-frame beta chains. Each entry is one CDR3 protein sequence, shown with its most common DNA and genes. In all, the sample holds approximately 600,000 distinct CDR3 sequences, and around 21% of those were seen once. About 34% of the sample is held by the ten biggest clonotypes. What was sequenced was blood. These receptor sequences come from a man aged 25 to 40 with Graves' ophthalmopathy.

The chain employs TRBV7-9 and TRBJ2-2; TRBD2 matches at 7 bases. The CDR3 is 13 residues long. Germline loops: CDR1 SEHNR, CDR2 FQNEAQ (reference sequence). V was pared by 6 bases and J by 9 bases, with 7 bases of the junction left unmatched. For the CDR3, the DNA is TGTGCCAGCAGGACAACTAGCGCATGGGAGCTGTTTTTT. Translating it yields CASRTTSAWELFF. Full variable domain (outside the CDR3, taken from reference TRBV7-9 and TRBJ2-2): DTGVSQNPRHKITKRGQNVTFRCDPISEHNRLYWYRQTLGQGPEFLTYFQNEAQLEKSRLLSDRFSAERPKGSFSTLEIQRTEQGDSAMYLCASRTTSAWELFFGEGSRLTVL.

This sequence joins TRBV28 and TRBJ2-5; 7 positions agree with TRBD1. In germline, CDR1 is MDHEN, CDR2 SYDVKM. The CDR3 has 15 amino acids. J gave up 2 bases and V 6 bases, and 9 bases lay outside the gene matches. CDR3 DNA: TGTGCCAGCAGCCGACGACAGGGAAGACAAGAGACCCAGTACTTC. As protein: CASSRRQGRQETQYF.

V gene TRBV5-1 combines with J gene TRBJ2-6, with unresolved D. The germline gives CDR1 SGHRS, CDR2 YFSETQ. CDR3 length: 15 amino acids. V lost 2 bases and J 1 base, leaving 7 bases between the germline ends. The CDR3 here is CASSFTASGANVLTF. CDR3 sequence (DNA): TGCGCCAGCAGCTTCACGGCTTCTGGGGCCAACGTCCTGACTTTC.

The chain joins TRBV7-9 to TRBJ2-2; D is uncertain. Germline lookup yields CDR1 SEHNR and CDR2 FQNEAQ (reference sequence). The CDR3 sequence is 13 residues long. V shed 6 bases and J shed 6 bases, with 11 bases lying between them. The CDR3, as DNA: TGTGCCAGCAGGGATAAGGTGTCCGGGGAGCTGTTTTTT. As protein: CASRDKVSGELFF.

This clonotype was observed a handful of times. This chain joins TRBV20-1 and TRBJ1-4; no firm D call. This CDR3 comprises 13 residues. Germline CDR1 DFQATT, CDR2 SNEGSKA (reference sequence). The germline V and J ends were trimmed by 4 bases and 8 bases, with 14 bases remaining between them. CDR3: CSATLPGGEKLFF. Here the CDR3 DNA reads TGCAGTGCTACCCTCCCGGGCGGCGAAAAACTGTTTTTT.

The J gene is TRBJ2-3, the V gene TRBV11-2, with 7 bases lining up with TRBD1. After removal of 2 bases from V and 0 bases from J, the junction contained 20 bases not matched to a gene. Germline V lookup: CDR1 SGHAT, CDR2 FQNNGV. This CDR3 has 21 amino acids. DNA for the CDR3: TGTGCCAGCAGCTTAACATACCAGCCGGGACAGATCACCCCTAGCACAGATACGCAGTATTTT. Protein: CASSLTYQPGQITPSTDTQYF.

The rearrangement joins TRBV14 to TRBJ2-6; no definite D call. V was pared by 1 base and J by 1 base, with 5 bases between. From germline, CDR1 is SGHDN and CDR2 FVKESK. The CDR3 has 15 amino acids. CDR3: CASSQVGSGANVLTF. The CDR3 nucleotides are TGTGCCAGCAGCCAAGTGGGGTCTGGGGCCAACGTCCTGACTTTC.

This clonotype has only a few counts. The gene calls are TRBV28 and TRBJ2-7; perhaps TRBD2 as D (6 bases). CDR3 size: 15 residues. V was cut by 3 bases and J by 7 bases, with 19 bases left in between. Germline V gene lookup returns CDR1 MDHEN and CDR2 SYDVKM. DNA of the CDR3: TGTGCCAGCAGTTTGGGCGGAGCGGGTCGAGGAGAGCAGTACTTC. Translating gives CASSLGGAGRGEQYF.

V is TRBV3-1 and J is TRBJ2-2; D is tentatively TRBD1 or TRBD2 (5 bases each). This CDR3 is built from 15 residues. V gave up 4 bases and J gave up 3 bases, with 12 bases separating them. Looked up from germline, CDR1 is LGHDT and CDR2 is YNNKEL (reference sequence). The CDR3: CASSPRGTDTGELFF. CDR3 DNA sequence: TGTGCCAGCAGCCCGCGAGGGACGGACACCGGGGAGCTGTTTTTT.

The sample holds a few counts of this clonotype. The genes are TRBV20-1 and TRBJ1-3; D is perhaps TRBD1 (6 bases). Germline lookup yields CDR1 DFQATT and CDR2 SNEGSKA (reference sequence). There are 14 residues in the CDR3. V lost 2 bases and J 2 bases, leaving 10 bases between the germline ends. The CDR3 DNA reads TGCAGTGCTAGAAACCAGGGGACTGGAAACACCATATATTTT. This translates into CSARNQGTGNTIYF.

This clonotype has a handful of counts. The CDR3 region is CASSLDWVQFF. CDR3 nucleotide sequence: TGTGCCAGCAGCTTAGATTGGGTGCAGTTCTTC. This chain connects TRBV13 to TRBJ2-1; D call uncertain. The CDR3 contains 11 residues. Trimming stripped 1 base from V and 12 bases from J, with 7 bases between. Germline loops: CDR1 PRHDT, CDR2 FYEKMQ (reference sequence).

This rearrangement joins TRBV28 to TRBJ2-7, with 7 positions matching TRBD1. V was clipped by 5 bases and J by 4 bases; unmatched bases: 5. CDR3 length equals 13 residues. Germline CDR1 is MDHEN and CDR2 is SYDVKM. The DNA of the CDR3 is TGTGCCAGCAGTCCGACAGGGATGTACGAGCAGTACTTC. Its protein is CASSPTGMYEQYF.

The chain carries TRBV20-1 and TRBJ2-4; 7 bases agree with TRBD1. Unmatched junction bases numbered 9, after V lost 6 bases and J lost 4 bases. The length of the CDR3 is 14 residues. Germline V gene sequence: CDR1 DFQATT, CDR2 SNEGSKA (reference sequence). The DNA for the CDR3 is TGCAGTGCGCAATTGGGACAGTCGAAAAACATTCAGTACTTC. Its protein is CSAQLGQSKNIQYF.

This clonotype was counted between two and nine times. J is TRBJ1-5 and V is TRBV3-1, with 9 positions matching TRBD1. The V gene's germline CDR1 is LGHDT and CDR2 YNNKEL (reference sequence). The CDR3 covers 16 residues. Trimming removed 4 bases from V and 2 bases from J; junction bases left unmatched: 6. The CDR3: CASSLNRGQGNQPQHF. CDR3 coding DNA: TGTGCCAGCAGCCTTAACAGGGGGCAGGGCAATCAGCCCCAGCATTTT.

Many counts were recorded for this clonotype. The chain uses TRBV27 and TRBJ2-7; TRBD2 matches at 8 bases. The CDR3 has 17 residues. Germline V gene sequence: CDR1 MNHEY, CDR2 SMNVEV (reference sequence). J gave up 0 bases and V 0 bases, and 7 bases lay outside the gene matches. The CDR3 sequence is CASSLSPSGGTSYEQYF. CDR3 DNA: TGTGCCAGCAGTTTATCCCCGTCGGGGGGGACCTCCTACGAGCAGTACTTC.

Comment on this clonotype: A clone one base away is much larger, so this may be a read error. The chain uses TRBV5-1 and TRBJ1-1; no clear D. The CDR3 sequence is 14 residues long. The germline V and J ends were trimmed by 5 bases and 0 bases, with 11 bases remaining between them. Germline V CDR1 and CDR2: SGHRS, YFSETQ. The CDR3 loop reads CASRRLPMNTEAFF. CDR3 nucleotide sequence: TGCGCCAGCAGGAGGTTACCGATGAACACTGAAGCTTTCTTT.

This clonotype showed up just once. The chain uses TRBV7-2 and TRBJ1-1; D gene unclear. CDR3 length: 14 residues. V was clipped by 0 bases and J by 4 bases, with 9 bases between them. Germline lookup yields CDR1 SGHTA and CDR2 FQGNSA. The CDR3 sequence is CASSLAGWGTEAFF. The CDR3 DNA reads TGTGCCAGCAGCTTAGCGGGGTGGGGCACTGAAGCTTTCTTT.

This clonotype has just a few counts. The chain links TRBV24-1 to TRBJ2-1; D unresolved. The CDR3 is 16 residues long. Trimming left V 4 bases short and J 3 bases short, with 15 bases between. The germline gives CDR1 KGHDR, CDR2 SFDVKD. This CDR3 is CATSDPTQDNYNEQFF. In DNA, the CDR3 is TGTGCCACCAGTGACCCTACTCAGGATAACTACAATGAGCAGTTCTTC.

This clonotype turned up a few times. This chain connects TRBV12-3 or TRBV12-4 to TRBJ2-1; unclear D gene. V shed 3 bases and J shed 3 bases, with 6 bases lying between them. This CDR3 comprises 13 residues. The CDR3 nucleotides read TGTGCCAGCAGTTTGAAGAACTACAATGAGCAGTTCTTC. It yields the protein CASSLKNYNEQFF.

The rearrangement uses TRBV20-1 and TRBJ2-1; 7 bases are a match to TRBD2. The CDR3 spans 15 residues. The V gene's germline CDR1 is DFQATT and CDR2 SNEGSKA (reference sequence). With V trimmed by 6 bases and J by 5 bases, 13 bases remained unmatched. DNA for the CDR3: TGCAGTGCCCCCCCTTTGCGGGAGCTTCACAATGAGCAGTTCTTC. It yields the protein CSAPPLRELHNEQFF.